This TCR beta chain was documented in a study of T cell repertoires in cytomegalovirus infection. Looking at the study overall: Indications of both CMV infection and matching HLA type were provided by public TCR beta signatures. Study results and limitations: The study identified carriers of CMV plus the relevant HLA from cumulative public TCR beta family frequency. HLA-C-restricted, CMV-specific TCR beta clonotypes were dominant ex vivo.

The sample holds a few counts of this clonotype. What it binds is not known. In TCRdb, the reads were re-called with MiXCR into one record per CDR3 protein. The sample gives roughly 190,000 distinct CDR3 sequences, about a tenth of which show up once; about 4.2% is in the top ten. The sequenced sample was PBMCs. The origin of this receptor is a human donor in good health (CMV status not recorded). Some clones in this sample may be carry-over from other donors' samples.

The CDR3 reads CASRSMDREIRNEQFF. The CDR3 bases are TGTGCCAGCAGATCGATGGACAGGGAAATAAGGAATGAGCAGTTCTTC. The chain has TRBV6-2 or TRBV6-3 and TRBJ2-1; 8 nucleotides line up with TRBD1. CDR3 size: 16 residues. The V segment lost 6 bases and the J segment 7 bases; nucleotides outside the gene matches: 14. Germline V gives CDR1 MNHEY, CDR2 SVGEGT.